These T cell receptor beta chains were read from a single sample in a study of T cell changes during pregnancy in multiple sclerosis. Measured with immunoSEQ multiplex PCR; TCRdb has only the in-frame clones, and not every one. The sample holds around 100,000 clones; about 90% are singletons and the top ten take more than 0.85%. The sequences come from peripheral blood, collected after pregnancy. These receptors came from a female donor with multiple sclerosis, enrolled in a pregnancy study. CDR3s include the opening cysteine and the closing phenylalanine or tryptophan. D genes are given only for firm matches. Clone size appears in some rows only: once, few, many, or a class for an expanded clone.

>NA|TRBJ2-1|TRBV18|NA
TGTGCCAGCTCACCTCTAGCGTCCTACAATGAGCAGTTCTTC
CASSPLASYNEQFF
>once|TRBJ2-4|TRBV30|NA
TGTGCCTGGAGTCCCCCTGACATGGAAAACATTCAGTACTTC
CAWSPPDMENIQYF
>NA|TRBJ2-7|TRBV9|TRBD1
TGTGCCAGCAGCGTGGCGACAGGGGGCTACGAGCAGTACTTC
CASSVATGGYEQYF
>NA|TRBJ2-6|TRBV2|NA
TGTGCCAGCAGTGCCATTCCTTCCGGGACAGGGGCCAACGTCCTGACTTTC
CASSAIPSGTGANVLTF
>NA|TRBJ1-1|TRBV5-1|NA
TGCGCCAGCAGTTATAACATAATCAACACTGAAGCTTTCTTT
CASSYNIINTEAFF
>NA|TRBJ1-4|TRBV6-5|NA
TGTGCCAGCAGCCCCAGTATGGCCGTTAATGAAAAACTGTTTTTT
CASSPSMAVNEKLFF
>NA|TRBJ2-1|TRBV9|TRBD2
TGTGCCAGCAGCGTACTTGGGGGGGGGATCAATGAGCAGTTCTTC
CASSVLGGGINEQFF
>once|TRBJ1-1|TRBV9|TRBD1
TGTGCCAGCAGCGCTCGACAGGGGGTTGAAGCTTTCTTT
CASSARQGVEAFF
>NA|TRBJ2-2|TRBV5-1|TRBD2
TGCGCCAGCAGCTTGGAGGGCGGGAGGGCCTCCGGGGAGCTGTTTTTT
CASSLEGGRASGELFF
>NA|TRBJ1-4|TRBV29-1|NA
TGCAGCGTTATACAGGGAGTTAATGAAAAACTGTTTTTT
CSVIQGVNEKLFF
>NA|TRBJ2-1|TRBV12-5|NA
TGTGCTAGTGGTTCTCCGGGGGCTAGCGGAAGCTCCTACAATGAGCAGTTCTTC
CASGSPGASGSSYNEQFF
>once|TRBJ1-1|TRBV4-1|NA
TGCGCCAGCAGCCCTCGGCAGGGAGGCACTGAAGCTTTCTTT
CASSPRQGGTEAFF
>NA|TRBJ1-2|TRBV5-1|NA
TGCGCCAGCAGCTTGGTGACAGGCGACTATGGCTACACCTTC
CASSLVTGDYGYTF
>once|TRBJ2-5|TRBV5-1|TRBD2
TGCGCCAGCAGCCCCGGGGGGAGTATCCAAGAGACCCAGTACTTC
CASSPGGSIQETQYF
>NA|TRBJ2-3|TRBV19|NA
TGTGCCAGTACCCTGGGCACCACAGATACGCAGTATTTT
CASTLGTTDTQYF
>once|TRBJ2-2|TRBV6-6|NA
TGTGCCAGCAGTCCACAGGGAGGGGCCGGGGAGCTGTTTTTT
CASSPQGGAGELFF
>NA|TRBJ2-5|TRBV7-9|NA
TGTGCCAGCAGCTTAGAGGACAGATTTCGAGAGACCCAGTACTTC
CASSLEDRFRETQYF
>NA|TRBJ2-3|TRBV27|NA
TGTGCCAGCAGCCGTAACCGGGACACATATTTCACAGATACGCAGTATTTT
CASSRNRDTYFTDTQYF
>NA|TRBJ2-7|TRBV18|NA
TGTGCCAGCTCTCCACCGATCGGCGAGCAGTACTTC
CASSPPIGEQYF
>once|TRBJ1-4|TRBV4-1|NA
TGCGCCAGCAGCCAACATGACCCAGGAGAAAAACTGTTTTTT
CASSQHDPGEKLFF
>NA|TRBJ2-2|TRBV19|NA
TGTGCCAGTAGTAAAATGACAGACACCGGGGAGCTGTTTTTT
CASSKMTDTGELFF
>NA|TRBJ2-1|TRBV6-5|TRBD2
TGTGCCAGCGGACTAGCGGTCTACAATGAGCAGTTCTTC
CASGLAVYNEQFF
>NA|TRBJ1-4|TRBV5-1|TRBD1
TGCGCCAGCAGCTTCACCGGGACAGGGTTAGAAAAACTGTTTTTT
CASSFTGTGLEKLFF
>NA|TRBJ2-3|TRBV6-4|TRBD2
TGTGCCAGCAGTGATGGGACTAGCGGCACAGATACGCAGTATTTT
CASSDGTSGTDTQYF
>NA|TRBJ1-5|TRBV19|TRBD1
TGTGCCAGCACCTTAACCGGACAGGGGAATCAGCCCCAGCATTTT
CASTLTGQGNQPQHF
>NA|TRBJ2-7|TRBV7-6|TRBD1
TGTGCCAGCAGCTTAGCGGGACAGGGGGTGGACGAGCAGTACTTC
CASSLAGQGVDEQYF
>NA|TRBJ2-5|TRBV7-3|TRBD2
TGTGCCAGCAGCTTCGTCCCGGGACTACAAGAGACCCAGTACTTC
CASSFVPGLQETQYF